The 8 T cell receptor beta chains listed next were all sequenced from one sample in a study of blood T cell repertoires in COVID-19. TCRdb keeps only in-frame clones here, not all; method: immunoSEQ multiplex PCR. The sample holds about 110,000 clones, around 90% seen once. Sequences were obtained from peripheral blood. The receptors derive from a human donor in a cohort sampled during active COVID-19.

V is TRBV11-3 and J is TRBJ1-1, with 12 bases identical to TRBD1. This CDR3 region has 16 residues. V lost 7 bases to trimming and J lost 5 bases; unmatched junction nucleotides: 11. The germline gives CDR1 SGHNT, CDR2 YENEEA. The DNA of the CDR3 is TGTGCCAGCAACACCGGGACAGGGGGCGCGGTAACTGAAGCTTTCTTT. Translation: CASNTGTGGAVTEAFF. The variable domain in full, with the rest retrieved from reference TRBV11-3 and TRBJ1-1, is EAGVVQSPRYKIIEKKQPVAFWCNPISGHNTLYWYLQNLGQGPELLIRYENEEAVDDSQLPKDRFSAERLKGVDSTLKIQPAELGDSAVYLCASNTGTGGAVTEAFFGQGTRLTVV.

V is TRBV4-1 and J is TRBJ1-5; a possible D gene is TRBD1 (6 bases). V lost 4 bases, J lost 6 bases, and 16 bases lay in between. The CDR3 extends over 15 amino acids. In germline, CDR1 is MGHRA, CDR2 YSYEKL. The chain's CDR3 is CASSRKTGFSQPQHF. In nucleotides, the CDR3 is TGCGCCAGCAGCCGAAAAACAGGGTTTTCTCAGCCCCAGCATTTT.

The chain combines TRBV19 with TRBJ2-2, with D maybe TRBD1 (5 bases). The V gene lost 5 bases and the J gene lost 4 bases, with 11 bases spanning the gap. The CDR3 is made up of 14 amino acids. Germline loops: CDR1 LNHDA, CDR2 SQIVND (reference sequence). CDR3 sequence (DNA): TGTGCCAGTAGTCCAGGGTTCGCCACCGGGGAGCTGTTTTTT. Protein: CASSPGFATGELFF.

This chain joins TRBV2 and TRBJ2-1, with 10 bases identical to TRBD2. Germline lookup yields CDR1 SNHLY and CDR2 FYNNEI. The V and J ends lost 6 bases and 3 bases, in that order; junction bases with no gene match: 5. CDR3 length: 15 residues. The CDR3 here is CASSVLAGSYNEQFF. CDR3 DNA: TGTGCCAGCAGCGTACTAGCGGGGAGCTACAATGAGCAGTTCTTC.

This chain uses TRBV28 with TRBJ1-3; possibly TRBD1 for D (6 bases). The CDR3 loop spans 14 amino acids. Trimming left V 4 bases short and J 2 bases short, with 9 bases between. Per germline, CDR1 MDHEN and CDR2 SYDVKM. The CDR3 here is CASSSRDTGNTIYF. CDR3 bases: TGTGCCAGCAGTTCCCGGGACACTGGAAACACCATATATTTT.

The V gene is TRBV7-9, the J gene TRBJ2-7; 10 positions agree with TRBD1. Germline CDR1 and CDR2: SEHNR and FQNEAQ (reference sequence). This CDR3 is 16 amino acids long. Trimming cost V 5 bases and J 0 bases; bases outside gene matches: 7. The CDR3 reads CASSMWTGGNSYEQYF. CDR3 sequence (DNA): TGTGCCAGCAGCATGTGGACAGGGGGAAACTCCTACGAGCAGTACTTC.

The rearrangement uses TRBV5-1 and TRBJ2-1; D remains unclear. Germline assignment: CDR1 SGHRS and CDR2 YFSETQ. The CDR3 runs 10 residues. Trimming pared 6 bases from V and 6 bases from J, leaving 4 bases between. Here the CDR3 DNA reads TGCGCCAGCAACGGCAATGAGCAGTTCTTC. Encoded protein: CASNGNEQFF.

The J gene is TRBJ2-2, the V gene TRBV7-2; D not resolved. CDR3 length: 15 residues. V was cut by 5 bases and J by 6 bases, with 16 bases left in between. Germline CDR1 is SGHTA and CDR2 is FQGNSA. The CDR3 is CASSPTEFRAGELFF. The CDR3 nucleotides are TGTGCCAGCAGCCCCACGGAGTTCAGAGCCGGGGAGCTGTTTTTT.